This T cell receptor (beta chain) was sequenced during a study of B cell selection in AIRE deficiency. Study results and caveats: Patient Tconv and Treg cells showed healthy-like TCRBV usage, CDR3 length, diversity. Shared Treg sequences were biased toward short CDR3s with few non-templated nucleotide insertions. About 30.6% of healthy-donor shared Treg TCRbeta sequences appeared in patient Tconv cells.

As concerns this clone: Antigen unknown.

Per the original methods: Conventional T cell pools: 100,000 to 120,000 distinct patient, fewer than 1.5x10^5 donor TCRbeta sequences. Produced via immunoSEQ multiplex PCR; TCRdb's table is partial and in-frame only. For V, J and clone size, that table is used; D and trimming come from the DNA. The sample has tens of thousands of clones; about 96% are singletons. Conventional CD4 T cells were sorted as CD4+CD127+ cells. The V gene's germline CDR1 is LNHDA and CDR2 SQIVND (reference sequence). V was trimmed by 5 bases and J by 1 base, leaving 3 bases between them. The CDR3 is 12 residues long. The chain links TRBV19 to TRBJ1-3; D gene ambiguous. The receptor comes from a human donor with AIRE deficiency. Source material: conventional CD4+ T cells sorted from PBMCs. DNA of the CDR3: TGTGCCAGTAGTTTTTCTGGAAACACCATATATTTT. Translation: CASSFSGNTIYF.